A single sample gave rise to the 11 T cell receptor beta chains below, sequenced in a study of blood T cell repertoires in COVID-19 (dated by TCRdb to 2020 to 2022). Libraries came from the immunoSEQ multiplex PCR assay. The immuneACCESS repertoire file appears here via TCRdb, limited to in-frame rearrangements. These files lack a portion of the clones; in checked studies, under half of the deficit traces to unresolved V genes, and the cause of the others is not known. Recorded for this sample are around 450,000 clones; roughly 87% of them occurred a single time. The ten largest clones add up to roughly 0.66% of the sample. Sequenced: PBMCs or T cells enriched from blood (not recorded which). These receptors were taken from a man aged 18-30 years who had recovered from COVID-19.

The chain carries TRBV19 and TRBJ2-7; tentatively, D is TRBD2 (6 bases). CDR1 is LNHDA and CDR2 is SQIVND in the germline V gene (reference sequence). CDR3 size: 15 residues. The V gene lost 0 bases and the J gene lost 3 bases, with 12 bases spanning the gap. The CDR3 DNA reads TGTGCCAGTAGTATAGATTCCGGGGGTGGCTACGAGCAGTACTTC. Translation gives CASSIDSGGGYEQYF. The variable domain in full, with the rest retrieved from reference TRBV19 and TRBJ2-7, is DGGITQSPKYLFRKEGQNVTLSCEQNLNHDAMYWYRQDPGQGLRLIYYSQIVNDFQKGDIAEGYSVSREKKESFPLTVTSAQKNPTAFYLCASSIDSGGGYEQYFGPGTRLTVT.

This chain links TRBV19 with TRBJ1-1, with TRBD1 identical over 8 bases. V gave up 5 bases and J gave up 7 bases; unmatched junction bases: 9. This CDR3 comprises 14 residues. The germline V gene encodes CDR1 LNHDA and CDR2 SQIVND (reference sequence). CDR3 region: CASSPHLQGGEAFF. In DNA form, the CDR3 reads TGTGCCAGTAGTCCCCACCTACAGGGGGGTGAAGCTTTCTTT.

The V and J genes are TRBV28 and TRBJ1-1; perhaps TRBD1 as D (5 bases). The CDR3 spans 12 residues. The V end was cut by 3 bases, the J end by 9 bases, with 11 bases between. CDR1 and CDR2 (germline): MDHEN, SYDVKM. The CDR3 DNA sequence: TGTGCCAGCAGTTTGCGGCAGGGCCAAGCTTTCTTT. It codes for CASSLRQGQAFF.

The chain couples TRBV6-5 to TRBJ1-1; D perhaps matches TRBD1 (6 bases). Germline lookup yields CDR1 MNHEY and CDR2 SVGAGI. The V and J ends lost 2 bases and 3 bases respectively, with 13 bases between them. The CDR3 has 15 residues. The DNA for the CDR3 is TGTGCCAGCAGTTACAGTACAGGGATAGACACTGAAGCTTTCTTT. It specifies CASSYSTGIDTEAFF.

The J gene is TRBJ1-5, the V gene TRBV15; 8 bases match TRBD1. Unmatched junction bases numbered 1, after V lost 3 bases and J lost 0 bases. Germline V gene sequence: CDR1 LNHNV, CDR2 YYDKDF (reference sequence). This CDR3 region has 15 residues. In DNA form, the CDR3 reads TGTGCCACCAGCAGCGACAGGGGTAGCAATCAGCCCCAGCATTTT. Encoded protein: CATSSDRGSNQPQHF.

The V and J genes are TRBV11-2 and TRBJ1-2; D is unclear. Trimming stripped 4 bases from V and 8 bases from J, with 14 bases between. The germline V gene encodes CDR1 SGHAT and CDR2 FQNNGV. This CDR3 region has 13 residues. CDR3 protein: CASSWTSNVGYTF. Written as DNA, the CDR3 is TGTGCCAGCAGCTGGACTTCGAATGTAGGCTACACCTTC.

The chain joins TRBV14 to TRBJ2-7; 11 nucleotides line up with TRBD2. Germline CDR1 is SGHDN and CDR2 is FVKESK. J lost 3 bases, V lost 1 base, and 8 bases had no gene match. This CDR3 is built from 17 residues. CDR3 coding DNA: TGTGCCAGCAGCCAAGCTACTAGCGGGAGCAGACACTACGAGCAGTACTTC. Protein sequence: CASSQATSGSRHYEQYF.

CDR3 in DNA: TGCGCCAGCAGCTTGGGACAGGGGGGTGATGGCTACACCTTC. Encoded protein: CASSLGQGGDGYTF. J is TRBJ1-2 and V is TRBV5-1, with TRBD1 identical over 9 bases. The trim removed 0 bases at V and 6 bases at J, leaving 3 bases unmatched. This CDR3 is built from 14 residues. Germline assignment: CDR1 SGHRS and CDR2 YFSETQ.

J is TRBJ2-7 and V is TRBV20-1; TRBD2 agrees at 8 bases. Germline lookup yields CDR1 DFQATT and CDR2 SNEGSKA (reference sequence). The CDR3 loop spans 11 amino acids. CDR3 nucleotide sequence: TGCAGCTTTAGCGGGAAGGGCGAGCAGTACTTC. It codes for CSFSGKGEQYF.

J is TRBJ1-1 and V is TRBV9; D gene ambiguous. Trimming took 6 bases from V and 1 from J, leaving 13 bases between them. Germline values: CDR1 SGDLS, CDR2 YYNGEE. CDR3 length: 14 residues. CDR3 DNA sequence: TGTGCCAGCACCCGCGTAAGCCCGAACACTGAAGCTTTCTTT. Protein: CASTRVSPNTEAFF. Full variable domain (missing parts from reference TRBV9 and TRBJ1-1): DSGVTQTPKHLITATGQRVTLRCSPRSGDLSVYWYQQSLDQGLQFLIQYYNGEERAKGNILERFSAQQFPDLHSELNLSSLELGDSALYFCASTRVSPNTEAFFGQGTRLTVV.

This sequence joins TRBV30 and TRBJ2-5; D is unclear. The germline V gene has CDR1 GTSNPN and CDR2 SVGIG (reference sequence). Trimming left V 5 bases short and J 7 bases short, with 20 bases between. This CDR3 has 14 amino acids. The DNA for the CDR3 is TGTGCCTGGGGTGCCCGCGCGGCGGTGGGGACCCAGTACTTC. Its translation: CAWGARAAVGTQYF.